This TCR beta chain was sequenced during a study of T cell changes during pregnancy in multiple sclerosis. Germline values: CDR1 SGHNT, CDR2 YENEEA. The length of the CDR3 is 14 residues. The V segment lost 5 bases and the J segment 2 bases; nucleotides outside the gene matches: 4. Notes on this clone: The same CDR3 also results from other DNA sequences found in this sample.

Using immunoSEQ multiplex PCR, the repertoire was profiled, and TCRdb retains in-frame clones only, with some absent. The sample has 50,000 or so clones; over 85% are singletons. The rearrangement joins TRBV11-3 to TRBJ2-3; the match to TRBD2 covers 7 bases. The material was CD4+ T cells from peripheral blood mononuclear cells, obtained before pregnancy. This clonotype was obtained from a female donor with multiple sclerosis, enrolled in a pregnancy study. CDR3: CASSPRGTTDTQYF. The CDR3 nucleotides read TGTGCCAGCAGCCCGCGGGGGACCACAGATACGCAGTATTTT.